The T cell receptor (beta chain) described here comes from a study of tumor and adjacent non-tumor tissue in lung cancer. As concerns this clonotype: The junction differs from germline at one of its ends, possibly a read error.

The template was RNA from unsorted bulk tissue. TCRbeta libraries were built with three rounds of nested PCR, modified from ARM-PCR. TCRdb called the multiplex PCR reads again in MiXCR, with one record for every CDR3 protein. Altogether 75,000 to 95,000 distinct CDR3 sequences are present, 65% to 75% being singletons, with the ten largest covering around 18%. This CDR3 contains 15 residues. The germline CDR1 and CDR2 sequences are SEHNR and FQNEAQ (reference sequence). The chain employs TRBV7-9 and TRBJ2-3; weak D call: TRBD1 (5 bases). This TCR was recovered from a man aged 55 to 70 with non-small cell lung cancer. The sequenced sample consisted of lung tumor tissue. This CDR3 reads CASSAQGDSTDTRYF. The DNA of the CDR3 is TGTGCCAGCAGCGCTCAGGGTGATAGCACAGATACGCGGTATTTT.